These 17 T cell receptor beta chains were all obtained from the same sample, sequenced in a study of regulatory T cells in long-lasting Graves disease. Investigators prepared the TCR beta libraries by applying iRepertoire HTBI primers and Arm-PCR of CDR3 regions. MiXCR was run by TCRdb on the multiplex PCR reads, yielding one entry per CDR3 protein. There are 310,000 or so distinct CDR3 sequences in the sample; 20% occur only once, and over 25% lies in the top ten. Stated time point: persistent/refractory GD, antithyroid drugs over 5 years with positive TRAb. PBMC-extracted RNA yielded the TCR library. The input for sequencing was peripheral blood mononuclear cells (PBMCs), taken when the disease was refractory, from a patient treated with antithyroid drugs. These receptors came from a female donor with Graves disease.

This clonotype was seen a handful of times. V is TRBV6-2 or TRBV6-3 and J is TRBJ2-6; the D is unclear. The CDR3 sequence is 17 residues long. With 2 bases removed from V and 4 bases from J, the gap between germline ends came to 15 bases. From germline, CDR1 is MNHEY and CDR2 SVGEGT. DNA of the CDR3: TGTGCCAGCAGTTACCCCGGCATCTGGGCGGGGGCCAACGTCCTGACTTTC. It yields the protein CASSYPGIWAGANVLTF.

This clonotype has ten or more counts. This chain uses TRBV28 with TRBJ1-5; 11 bases are a match to TRBD1. V shed 4 bases, J shed 1 base, and the junction held 3 bases outside the gene matches. This CDR3 is built from 16 residues. The germline gives CDR1 MDHEN, CDR2 SYDVKM. The CDR3 loop reads CASSSRDRGSNQPQHF. In DNA, the CDR3 is TGTGCCAGCAGTTCACGGGACAGGGGGAGCAATCAGCCCCAGCATTTT.

This clonotype was seen repeatedly, ten times or more. This sequence joins TRBV11-2 and TRBJ2-7; the D gene is possibly TRBD1 (5 bases). The germline V gene has CDR1 SGHAT and CDR2 FQNNGV. V lost 0 bases and J 6 bases, leaving 15 bases between the germline ends. The CDR3 sequence is 15 residues long. DNA of the CDR3: TGTGCCAGCAGCTTAGATCCAGGGCGCCTTGGCGAGCAGTACTTC. It codes for CASSLDPGRLGEQYF.

This sequence joins TRBV27 and TRBJ1-1, with TRBD1 matching over 7 bases. The V gene end was trimmed by 5 bases and the J gene end by 1 base; junction bases not matched to a gene: 13. Germline V gene data show CDR1 as MNHEY and CDR2 as SMNVEV (reference sequence). CDR3 length equals 17 residues. The DNA of the CDR3 is TGTGCCAGCAGTCCCGGGACAGCGAGACCATGGAACACTGAAGCTTTCTTT. It codes for CASSPGTARPWNTEAFF.

This clonotype has ten or more counts. The V gene is TRBV6-2 or TRBV6-3, the J gene TRBJ2-5; 10 bases map to TRBD2. V shed 5 bases and J 0 bases; nucleotides not matched to a gene: 6. This CDR3 has 16 amino acids. Germline V CDR1 and CDR2: MNHEY, SVGEGT. The CDR3 protein is CASSELLAGDQETQYF. CDR3 coding DNA: TGTGCCAGCAGTGAACTCCTAGCGGGGGACCAAGAGACCCAGTACTTC.

There are a few counts of this clonotype. CDR3 sequence: CASSPGPKYPQAYEQYF. CDR3 DNA: TGTGCCAGCAGCCCCGGCCCAAAGTACCCGCAGGCCTACGAGCAGTACTTC. The J gene is TRBJ2-7, the V gene TRBV7-6; D not resolved. CDR3 size: 17 residues. CDR1 is SGHVS and CDR2 is FNYEAQ in the germline V gene. Trimming pared 5 bases from V and 2 bases from J, leaving 22 bases between.

This clonotype occurred a few times. Being one base from a much bigger clone, this may be a read error. This chain uses TRBV12-3 or TRBV12-4 with TRBJ1-5, with a weak D call TRBD1 (5 bases). Trimming cost V 1 base and J 3 bases, with 10 bases left between them. The CDR3 loop spans 15 amino acids. In nucleotides, the CDR3 is TGTGCCAGCAGTTTAGGGGGGAGGGTCAATCAGCCCCAGCATTTT. Protein product: CASSLGGRVNQPQHF.

This clonotype showed up just a few times. The gene calls are TRBV11-3 and TRBJ2-1; the D call may be TRBD1 or TRBD2 (7 bases each). The V end lost 4 bases, the J end lost 0 bases, and 19 bases lay between the germline ends. The CDR3 is 18 residues long. The germline CDR1 and CDR2 sequences are SGHNT and YENEEA. This chain's CDR3 is CASSSPWEGATSYNEQFF. The CDR3 DNA sequence: TGTGCCAGCAGCTCCCCCTGGGAGGGGGCGACCTCCTACAATGAGCAGTTCTTC. Combining the CDR3 with reference TRBV11-3 and TRBJ2-1 gives the whole variable domain EAGVVQSPRYKIIEKKQPVAFWCNPISGHNTLYWYLQNLGQGPELLIRYENEEAVDDSQLPKDRFSAERLKGVDSTLKIQPAELGDSAVYLCASSSPWEGATSYNEQFFGPGTRLTVL.

Comments on this clonotype: This may be a read error: a much more frequent sequence differs by one nucleotide. This rearrangement joins TRBV12-3 or TRBV12-4 to TRBJ2-6; the match to TRBD1 covers 7 bases. The CDR3 spans 15 residues. The DNA of the CDR3 is TGTGCCAGCAGTCCACAGGGGCCTAGGGCCAACATCCTGACTTTC. Encoded protein: CASSPQGPRANILTF.

This clonotype was seen a few times. This chain joins TRBV25-1 and TRBJ2-1, with 7 nucleotides matching TRBD1. With 6 bases clipped from V and 4 bases from J, the junction kept 6 bases outside the gene matches. CDR3 length: 14 residues. Germline V gene data show CDR1 as MGHDK and CDR2 as SYGVNS. The CDR3 DNA sequence: TGTGCCAGCAGCCCGACAGGGTTTTACAATGAGCAGTTCTTC. This translates into CASSPTGFYNEQFF.

This clonotype was seen ten or more times. The chain couples TRBV29-1 to TRBJ1-1; no definite D call. CDR1 SQVTM and CDR2 ANQGSEA come from the germline V gene. This CDR3 is built from 14 residues. The CDR3 sequence is CRVSLILMNTEAFF. DNA of the CDR3: TGCAGAGTTTCCCTGATTCTCATGAACACTGAAGCTTTCTTT.

This clonotype has at least ten counts. The chain links TRBV2 to TRBJ1-5; TRBD1 agrees at 7 bases. The CDR3 totals 16 residues. The trim removed 6 bases at V and 4 bases at J, leaving 12 bases unmatched. CDR1 SNHLY and CDR2 FYNNEI come from the germline V gene. Here the CDR3 reads CASSPFLTGRNQPQHF. In DNA, the CDR3 is TGTGCCAGCAGCCCCTTTCTGACAGGGAGGAATCAGCCCCAGCATTTT.

The rearrangement joins TRBV4-1 to TRBJ1-1; D call uncertain. Trimming removed 1 base at V and 4 bases at J, with 10 bases between. Per the germline V gene, CDR1 is MGHRA and CDR2 is YSYEKL. This CDR3 comprises 14 residues. CDR3 residues: CASSQVYGVTEAFF. CDR3 bases: TGCGCCAGCAGCCAAGTGTACGGGGTCACTGAAGCTTTCTTT.

Ten or more counts support this clonotype. The chain is built from TRBV6-1 and TRBJ2-6; TRBD1 might be the D (6 bases). Germline V gene sequence: CDR1 MNHNS, CDR2 SASEGT. V lost 6 bases, J lost 4 bases, and 13 bases lay in between. This CDR3 region has 15 residues. The chain's CDR3 is CASSATGNGANVLTF. The CDR3 nucleotides read TGTGCCAGCAGCGCTACAGGGAACGGGGCCAACGTCCTGACTTTC.

The sample holds a few counts of this clonotype. This rearrangement joins TRBV30 to TRBJ1-1; maybe TRBD1 (6 bases). The CDR3 sequence is 16 residues long. V lost 3 bases, J lost 3 bases, and 20 bases lay in between. Germline V gene sequence: CDR1 GTSNPN, CDR2 SVGIG (reference sequence). The CDR3 spells CAWSRTGGGLYTEAFF. The CDR3 coding sequence is TGTGCCTGGAGCCGAACGGGCGGGGGGCTGTACACTGAAGCTTTCTTT.

About this clonotype: An end of the junction does not agree with germline; a read error may underlie this. V gene TRBV12-3 or TRBV12-4 combines with J gene TRBJ1-5, with D perhaps matching TRBD1 (5 bases). CDR3 length: 15 residues. CDR3 in DNA: TGCGCCAGCAGCCTCTCGGGACCGGCAAATCAGCCCCAGCATTTT. This encodes CASSLSGPANQPQHF.

Only a few counts were recorded for this clonotype. The chain recombines TRBV12-3 or TRBV12-4 with TRBJ2-2; the D is unclear. Trimming cost V 6 bases and J 6 bases, with 8 bases left between them. This CDR3 contains 12 residues. CDR3 nucleotide sequence: TGTGCCAGCAGCCCCTCTGCCGGGGAGCTGTTTTTT. Its protein product is CASSPSAGELFF.